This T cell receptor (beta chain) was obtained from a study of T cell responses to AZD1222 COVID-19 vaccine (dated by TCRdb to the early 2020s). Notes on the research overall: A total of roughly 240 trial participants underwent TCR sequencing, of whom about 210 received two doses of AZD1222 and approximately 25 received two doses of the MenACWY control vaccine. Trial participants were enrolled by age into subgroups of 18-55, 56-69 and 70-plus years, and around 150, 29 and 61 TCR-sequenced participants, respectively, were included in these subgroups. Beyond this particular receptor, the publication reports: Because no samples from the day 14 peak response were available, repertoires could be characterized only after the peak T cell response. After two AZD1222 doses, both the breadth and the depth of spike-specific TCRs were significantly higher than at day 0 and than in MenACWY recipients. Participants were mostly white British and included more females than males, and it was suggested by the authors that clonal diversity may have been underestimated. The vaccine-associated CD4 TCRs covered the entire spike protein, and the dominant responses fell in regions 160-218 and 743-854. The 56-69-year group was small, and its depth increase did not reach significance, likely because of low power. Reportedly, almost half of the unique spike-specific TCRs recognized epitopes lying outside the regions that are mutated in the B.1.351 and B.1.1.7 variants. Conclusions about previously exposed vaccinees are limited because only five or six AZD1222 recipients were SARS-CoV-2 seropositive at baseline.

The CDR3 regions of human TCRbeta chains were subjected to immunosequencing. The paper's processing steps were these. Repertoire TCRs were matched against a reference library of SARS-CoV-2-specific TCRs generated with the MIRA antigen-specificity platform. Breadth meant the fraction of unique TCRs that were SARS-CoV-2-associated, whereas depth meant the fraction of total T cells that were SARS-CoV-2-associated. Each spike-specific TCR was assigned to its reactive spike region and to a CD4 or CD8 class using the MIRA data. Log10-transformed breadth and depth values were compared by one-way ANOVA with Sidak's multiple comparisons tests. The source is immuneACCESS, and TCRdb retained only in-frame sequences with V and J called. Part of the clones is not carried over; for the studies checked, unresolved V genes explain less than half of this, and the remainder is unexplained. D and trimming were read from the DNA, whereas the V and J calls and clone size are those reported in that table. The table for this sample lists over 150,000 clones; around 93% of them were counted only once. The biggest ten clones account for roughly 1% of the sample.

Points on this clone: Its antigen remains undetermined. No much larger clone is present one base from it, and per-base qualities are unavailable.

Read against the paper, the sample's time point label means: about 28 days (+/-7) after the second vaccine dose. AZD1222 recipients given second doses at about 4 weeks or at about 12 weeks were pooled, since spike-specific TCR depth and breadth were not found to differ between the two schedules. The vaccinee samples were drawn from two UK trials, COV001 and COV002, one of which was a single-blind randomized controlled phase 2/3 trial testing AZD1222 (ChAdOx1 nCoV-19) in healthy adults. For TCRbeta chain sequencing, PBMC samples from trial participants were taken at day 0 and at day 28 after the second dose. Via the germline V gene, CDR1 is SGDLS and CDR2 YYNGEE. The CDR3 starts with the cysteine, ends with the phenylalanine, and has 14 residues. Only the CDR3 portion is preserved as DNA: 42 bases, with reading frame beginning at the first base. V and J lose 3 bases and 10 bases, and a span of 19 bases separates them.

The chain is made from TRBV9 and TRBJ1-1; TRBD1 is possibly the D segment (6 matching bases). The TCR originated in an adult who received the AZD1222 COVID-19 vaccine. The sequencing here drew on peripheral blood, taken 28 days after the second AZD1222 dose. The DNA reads TGTGCCAGCAGCGAACAGGGATCGAAGGGAGTAGCTTTCTTT. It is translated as CASSEQGSKGVAFF.